This T cell receptor beta chain came from a study of cytomegalovirus exposure and HLA in healthy donors. Study-level background: An early data release held 70 million to 90 million unique TCRs from HLA-typed donors. Regarding the study as a whole: With further analysis later on, most CMV-associated TCR beta chains appeared HLA-restricted. Analysis performed later found 16,951 TCR beta sequences associated with HLA alleles at 0.05 false discovery rate.

The sample holds a few counts of this clone. Its antigen is undetermined. In the PCR, 60 Vbeta and 13 Jbeta primers were used. Per the authors' pipeline: About 12 million shared chains were among the roughly 80 million unique TCR beta chains that a later analysis counted. The assay was immunoSEQ multiplex PCR, and TCRdb's table has in-frame clones only and misses some. V and J calls and clone size are copied from that table; D and trimming were computed from the DNA. This table holds 210,000 or so clones, around 89% found once. The source is a young woman in good health and CMV-seronegative. Sequencing input: PBMCs.

The CDR3 DNA sequence: TGTGCCTGGAGCTGGGACAGGGGTGGCTACACCTTC. It codes for CAWSWDRGGYTF. V is TRBV30 and J is TRBJ1-2; 10 bases map to TRBD1. Looked up from germline, CDR1 is GTSNPN and CDR2 is SVGIG (reference sequence). The CDR3 runs to 12 residues. The ends lost 3 bases at V and 7 bases at J; junction bases unmatched: 2.